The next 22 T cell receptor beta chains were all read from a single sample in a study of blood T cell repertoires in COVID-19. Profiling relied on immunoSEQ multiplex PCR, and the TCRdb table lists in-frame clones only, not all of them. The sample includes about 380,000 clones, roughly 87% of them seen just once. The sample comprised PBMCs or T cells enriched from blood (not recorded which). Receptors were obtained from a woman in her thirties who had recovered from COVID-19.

CDR3: CASSQTGPGSYEQYF. The CDR3 nucleotides are TGTGCCAGCTCACAGACAGGCCCCGGATCCTACGAGCAGTACTTC. V usage is TRBV18 and J usage is TRBJ2-7, with a possible D match to TRBD1 (6 bases). The CDR3 has 15 amino acids. Germline CDR1 is KGHSH and CDR2 is LQKENI. Trimming stripped 4 bases from V and 1 base from J, with 14 bases between.

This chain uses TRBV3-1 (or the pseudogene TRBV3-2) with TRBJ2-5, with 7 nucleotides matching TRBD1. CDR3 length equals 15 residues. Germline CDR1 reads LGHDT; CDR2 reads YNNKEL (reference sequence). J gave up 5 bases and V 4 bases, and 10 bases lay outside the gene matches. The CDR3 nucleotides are TGTGCCAGCAGCCCCACAGGGGCGGTCAGGGAGACCCAGTACTTC. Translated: CASSPTGAVRETQYF.

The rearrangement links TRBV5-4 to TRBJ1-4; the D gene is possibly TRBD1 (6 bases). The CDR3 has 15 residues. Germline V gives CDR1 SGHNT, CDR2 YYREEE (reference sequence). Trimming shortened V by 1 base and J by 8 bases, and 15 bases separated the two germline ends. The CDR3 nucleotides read TGTGCCAGCAGCTTGCGGCAACAGGGCGGCGAAAAACTGTTTTTT. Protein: CASSLRQQGGEKLFF.

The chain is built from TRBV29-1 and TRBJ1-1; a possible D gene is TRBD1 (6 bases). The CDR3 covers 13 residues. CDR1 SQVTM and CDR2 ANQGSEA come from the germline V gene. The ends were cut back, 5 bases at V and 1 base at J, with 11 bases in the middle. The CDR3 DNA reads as TGCAGCGTTCTACGGACAGCGAACACTGAAGCTTTCTTT. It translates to CSVLRTANTEAFF.

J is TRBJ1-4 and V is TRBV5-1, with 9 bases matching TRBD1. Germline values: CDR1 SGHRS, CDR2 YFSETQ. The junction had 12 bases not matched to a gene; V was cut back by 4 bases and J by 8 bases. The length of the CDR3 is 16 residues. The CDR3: CASSRDRDPIWEKLFF. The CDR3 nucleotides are TGCGCCAGCAGCCGGGACAGGGACCCGATATGGGAAAAACTGTTTTTT.

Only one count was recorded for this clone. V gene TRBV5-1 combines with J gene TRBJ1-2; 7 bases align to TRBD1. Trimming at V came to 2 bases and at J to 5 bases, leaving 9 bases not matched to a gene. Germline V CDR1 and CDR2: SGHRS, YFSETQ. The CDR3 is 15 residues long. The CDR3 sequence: CASSFRQGWEYGYTF. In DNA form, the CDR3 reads TGCGCCAGCAGCTTCCGACAGGGATGGGAGTATGGCTACACCTTC.

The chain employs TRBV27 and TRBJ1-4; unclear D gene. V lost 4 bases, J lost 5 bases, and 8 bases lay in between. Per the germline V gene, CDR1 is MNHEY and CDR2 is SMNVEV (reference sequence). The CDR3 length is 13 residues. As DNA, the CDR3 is TGTGCCAGCAGTTCTGGGGAGAATGAAAAACTGTTTTTT. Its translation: CASSSGENEKLFF.

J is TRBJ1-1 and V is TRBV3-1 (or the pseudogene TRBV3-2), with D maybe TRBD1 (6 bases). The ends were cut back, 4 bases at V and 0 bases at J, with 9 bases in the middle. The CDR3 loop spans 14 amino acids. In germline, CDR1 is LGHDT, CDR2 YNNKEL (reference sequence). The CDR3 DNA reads TGTGCCAGCAGCCGTGACAGGATGAACACTGAAGCTTTCTTT. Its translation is CASSRDRMNTEAFF.

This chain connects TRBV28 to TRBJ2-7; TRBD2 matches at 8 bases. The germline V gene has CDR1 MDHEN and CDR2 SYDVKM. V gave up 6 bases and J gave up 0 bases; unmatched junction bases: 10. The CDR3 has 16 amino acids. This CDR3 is CASSPGGGRSSYEQYF. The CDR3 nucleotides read TGTGCCAGCAGCCCGGGGGGCGGGAGGAGCTCCTACGAGCAGTACTTC.

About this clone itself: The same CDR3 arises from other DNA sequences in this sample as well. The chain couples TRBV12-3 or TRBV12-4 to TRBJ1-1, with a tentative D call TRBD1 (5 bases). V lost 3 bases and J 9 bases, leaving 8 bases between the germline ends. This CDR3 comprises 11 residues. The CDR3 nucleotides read TGTGCCAGCAGTTTTGCGGGACAAGCTTTCTTT. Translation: CASSFAGQAFF.

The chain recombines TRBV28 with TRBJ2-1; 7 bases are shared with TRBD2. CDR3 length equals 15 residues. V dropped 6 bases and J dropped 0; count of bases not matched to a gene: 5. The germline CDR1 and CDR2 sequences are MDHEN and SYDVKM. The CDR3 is CASSGGSTSYNEQFF. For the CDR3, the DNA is TGTGCCAGCAGCGGCGGGAGTACCTCCTACAATGAGCAGTTCTTC.

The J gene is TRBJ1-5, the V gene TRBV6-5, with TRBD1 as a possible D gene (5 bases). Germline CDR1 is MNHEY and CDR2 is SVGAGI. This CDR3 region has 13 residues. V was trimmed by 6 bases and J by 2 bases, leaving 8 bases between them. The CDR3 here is CASRGGGNQPQHF. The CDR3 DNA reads TGTGCCAGCAGGGGGGGTGGCAATCAGCCCCAGCATTTT.

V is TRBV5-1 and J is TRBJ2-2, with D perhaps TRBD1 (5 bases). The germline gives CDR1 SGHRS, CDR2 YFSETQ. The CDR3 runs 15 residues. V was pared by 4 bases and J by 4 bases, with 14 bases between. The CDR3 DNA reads TGCGCCAGCAGCGAGGCAGGGTGGAGCACCGGGGAGCTGTTTTTT. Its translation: CASSEAGWSTGELFF.

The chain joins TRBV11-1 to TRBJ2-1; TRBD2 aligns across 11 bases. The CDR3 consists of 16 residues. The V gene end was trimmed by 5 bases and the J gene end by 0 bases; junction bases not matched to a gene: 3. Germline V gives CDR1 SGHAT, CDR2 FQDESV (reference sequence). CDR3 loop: CASSPSGRTSYNEQFF. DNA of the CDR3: TGTGCCAGCAGCCCTAGCGGGAGGACCTCCTACAATGAGCAGTTCTTC. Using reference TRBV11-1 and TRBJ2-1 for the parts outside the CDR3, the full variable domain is EAEVAQSPRYKITEKSQAVAFWCDPISGHATLYWYRQILGQGPELLVQFQDESVVDDSQLPKDRFSAERLKGVDSTLKIQPAELGDSAMYLCASSPSGRTSYNEQFFGPGTRLTVL.

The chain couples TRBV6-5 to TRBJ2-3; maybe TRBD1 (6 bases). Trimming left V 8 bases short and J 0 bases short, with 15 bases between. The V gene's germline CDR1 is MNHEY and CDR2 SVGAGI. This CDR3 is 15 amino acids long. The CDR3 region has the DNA TGTGCCAGCGGTCAACCAGGGGTTAGCACAGATACGCAGTATTTT. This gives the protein CASGQPGVSTDTQYF.

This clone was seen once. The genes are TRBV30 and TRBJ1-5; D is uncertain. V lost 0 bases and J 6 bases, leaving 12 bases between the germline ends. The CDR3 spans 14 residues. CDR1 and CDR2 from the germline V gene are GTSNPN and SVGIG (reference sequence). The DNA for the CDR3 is TGTGCCTGGAGTGTCTCGGGGAGGGCTCAGCCCCAGCATTTT. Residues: CAWSVSGRAQPQHF.

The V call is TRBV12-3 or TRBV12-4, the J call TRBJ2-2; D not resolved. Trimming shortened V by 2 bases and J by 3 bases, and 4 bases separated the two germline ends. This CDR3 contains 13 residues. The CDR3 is CASSLSDTGELFF. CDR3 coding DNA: TGTGCCAGCAGTTTATCGGACACCGGGGAGCTGTTTTTT.

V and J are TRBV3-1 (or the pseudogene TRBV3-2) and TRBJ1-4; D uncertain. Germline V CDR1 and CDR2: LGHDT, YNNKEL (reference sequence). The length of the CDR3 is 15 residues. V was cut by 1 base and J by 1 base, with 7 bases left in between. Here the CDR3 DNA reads TGTGCCAGCAGCCAAGCCCGAGAAACTAATGAAAAACTGTTTTTT. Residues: CASSQARETNEKLFF.

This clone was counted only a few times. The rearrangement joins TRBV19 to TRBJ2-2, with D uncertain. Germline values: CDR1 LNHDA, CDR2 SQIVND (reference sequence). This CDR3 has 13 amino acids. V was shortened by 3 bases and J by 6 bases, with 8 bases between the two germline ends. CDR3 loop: CASSIELSGELFF. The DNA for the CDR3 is TGTGCCAGTAGTATCGAGTTGTCCGGGGAGCTGTTTTTT.

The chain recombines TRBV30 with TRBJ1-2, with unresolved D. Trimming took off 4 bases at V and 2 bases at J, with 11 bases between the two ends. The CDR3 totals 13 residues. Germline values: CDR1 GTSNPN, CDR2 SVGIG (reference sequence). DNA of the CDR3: TGTGCCTGGACACGGGAGCTCAACTATGGCTACACCTTC. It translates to CAWTRELNYGYTF. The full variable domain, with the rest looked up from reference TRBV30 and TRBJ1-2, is SQTIHQWPATLVQPVGSPLSLECTVEGTSNPNLYWYRQAAGRGLQLLFYSVGIGQISSEVPQNLSASRPQDRQFILSSKKLLLSDSGFYLCAWTRELNYGYTFGSGTRLTVV.

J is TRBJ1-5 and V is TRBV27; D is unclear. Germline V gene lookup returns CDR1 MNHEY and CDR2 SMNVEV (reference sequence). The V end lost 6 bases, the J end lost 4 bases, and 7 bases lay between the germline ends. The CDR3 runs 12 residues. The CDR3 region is CASSPGNQPQHF. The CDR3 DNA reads TGTGCCAGCAGCCCGGGGAATCAGCCCCAGCATTTT.

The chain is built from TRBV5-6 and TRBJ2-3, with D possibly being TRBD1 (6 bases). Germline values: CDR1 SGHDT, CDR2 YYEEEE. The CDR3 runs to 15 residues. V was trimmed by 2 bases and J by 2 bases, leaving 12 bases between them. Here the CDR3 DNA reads TGTGCCAGCAGCTTTGGAGGACAGATCACAGATACGCAGTATTTT. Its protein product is CASSFGGQITDTQYF.